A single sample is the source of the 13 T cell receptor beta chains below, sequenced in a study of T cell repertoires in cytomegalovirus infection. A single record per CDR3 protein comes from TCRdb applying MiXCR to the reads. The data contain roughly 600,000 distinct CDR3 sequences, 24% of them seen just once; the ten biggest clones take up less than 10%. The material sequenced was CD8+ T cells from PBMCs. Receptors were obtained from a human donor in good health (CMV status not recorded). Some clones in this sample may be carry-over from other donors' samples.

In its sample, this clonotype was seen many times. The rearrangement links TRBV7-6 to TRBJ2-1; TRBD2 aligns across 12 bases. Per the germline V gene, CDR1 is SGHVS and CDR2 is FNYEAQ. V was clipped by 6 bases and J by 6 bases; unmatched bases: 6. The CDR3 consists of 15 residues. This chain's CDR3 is CASRHLAGGLNEQFF. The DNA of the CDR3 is TGTGCCAGCAGACATCTAGCGGGGGGGCTCAATGAGCAGTTCTTC.

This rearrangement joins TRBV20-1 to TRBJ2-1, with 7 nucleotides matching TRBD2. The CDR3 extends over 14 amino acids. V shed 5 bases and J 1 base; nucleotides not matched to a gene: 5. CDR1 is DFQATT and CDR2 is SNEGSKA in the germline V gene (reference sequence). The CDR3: CSAPTGLSYNEQFF. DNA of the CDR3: TGCAGTGCTCCGACGGGACTATCCTACAATGAGCAGTTCTTC.

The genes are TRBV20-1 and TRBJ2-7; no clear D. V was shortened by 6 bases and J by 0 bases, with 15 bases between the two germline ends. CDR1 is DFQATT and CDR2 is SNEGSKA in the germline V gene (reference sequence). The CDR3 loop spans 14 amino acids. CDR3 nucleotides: TGCAGTGCATTGGCCCGAGGAAGCTCCTACGAGCAGTACTTC. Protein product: CSALARGSSYEQYF.

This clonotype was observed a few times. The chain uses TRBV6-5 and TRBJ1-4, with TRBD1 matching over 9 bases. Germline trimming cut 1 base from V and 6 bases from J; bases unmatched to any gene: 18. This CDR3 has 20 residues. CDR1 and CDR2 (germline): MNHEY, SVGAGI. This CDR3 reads CASSYFSPGQGTGNDEKLFF. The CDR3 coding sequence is TGTGCCAGCAGTTACTTCTCTCCGGGACAGGGAACAGGGAATGATGAAAAACTGTTTTTT.

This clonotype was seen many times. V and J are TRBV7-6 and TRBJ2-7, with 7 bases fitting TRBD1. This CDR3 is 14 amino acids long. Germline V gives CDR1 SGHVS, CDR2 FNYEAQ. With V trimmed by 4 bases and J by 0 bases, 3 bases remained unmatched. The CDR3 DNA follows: TGTGCCAGCAGCTACCGGGACAGCTCCTACGAGCAGTACTTC. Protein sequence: CASSYRDSSYEQYF.

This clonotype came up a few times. The CDR3 is CASSLGGRSSYNEQFF. The DNA for the CDR3 is TGTGCCAGCAGCCTAGGGGGGCGTAGCTCCTACAATGAGCAGTTCTTC. V gene TRBV7-2 combines with J gene TRBJ2-1; either TRBD1 or TRBD2 may fit D (6 bases each). The CDR3 loop spans 16 amino acids. CDR1 SGHTA and CDR2 FQGNSA come from the germline V gene. V shed 5 bases and J shed 0 bases, with 14 bases lying between them.

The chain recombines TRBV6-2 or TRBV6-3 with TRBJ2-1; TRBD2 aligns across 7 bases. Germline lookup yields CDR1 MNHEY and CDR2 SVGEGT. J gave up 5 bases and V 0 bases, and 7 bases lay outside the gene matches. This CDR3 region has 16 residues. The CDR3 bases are TGTGCCAGCAGTTACTCGAGGAGTGGGGGGGACAATGAGCAGTTCTTC. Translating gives CASSYSRSGGDNEQFF.

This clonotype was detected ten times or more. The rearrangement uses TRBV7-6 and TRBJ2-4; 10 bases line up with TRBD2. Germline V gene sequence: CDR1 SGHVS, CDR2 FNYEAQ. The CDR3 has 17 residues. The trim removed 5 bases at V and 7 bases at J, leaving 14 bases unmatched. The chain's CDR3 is CASSPQAPTSGWNIQYF. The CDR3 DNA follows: TGTGCCAGCAGCCCTCAAGCCCCGACTAGCGGGTGGAACATTCAGTACTTC.

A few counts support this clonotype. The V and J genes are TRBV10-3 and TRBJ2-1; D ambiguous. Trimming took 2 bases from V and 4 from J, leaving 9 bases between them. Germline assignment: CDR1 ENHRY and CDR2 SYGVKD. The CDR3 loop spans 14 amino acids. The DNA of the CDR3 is TGTGCCATCAGTGAGGTATGGGTGTACAATGAGCAGTTCTTC. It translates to CAISEVWVYNEQFF.

The CDR3, as DNA: TGTGCCAGCAGTTCGGGGGGCAGCCGCAATCAGCCCCAGCATTTT. This translates into CASSSGGSRNQPQHF. The V call is TRBV28, the J call TRBJ1-5, with a weak D call TRBD1 (6 bases). V lost 4 bases and J lost 2, with 12 bases in between. Germline V gene data show CDR1 as MDHEN and CDR2 as SYDVKM. The CDR3 length is 15 residues.

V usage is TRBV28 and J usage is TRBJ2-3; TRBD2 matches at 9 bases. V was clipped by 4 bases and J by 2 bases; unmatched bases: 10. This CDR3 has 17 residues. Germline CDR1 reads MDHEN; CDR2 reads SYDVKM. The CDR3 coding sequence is TGTGCCAGCAGTTCCCTGACTAGCGGACCGACCACAGATACGCAGTATTTT. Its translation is CASSSLTSGPTTDTQYF.

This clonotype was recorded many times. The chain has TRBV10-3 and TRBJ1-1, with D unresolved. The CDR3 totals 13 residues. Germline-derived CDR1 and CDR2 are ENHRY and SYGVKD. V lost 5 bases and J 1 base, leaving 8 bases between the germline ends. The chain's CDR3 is CAISTTKNTEAFF. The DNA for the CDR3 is TGTGCCATCAGTACTACAAAGAACACTGAAGCTTTCTTT.

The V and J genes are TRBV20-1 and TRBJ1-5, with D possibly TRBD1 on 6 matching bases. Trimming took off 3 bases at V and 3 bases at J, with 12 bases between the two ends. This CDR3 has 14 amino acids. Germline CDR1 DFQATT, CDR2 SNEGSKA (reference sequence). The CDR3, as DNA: TGCAGTGCTAGGGGAACAGGGATCAATCAGCCCCAGCATTTT. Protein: CSARGTGINQPQHF.